This TCR beta chain came from a study of blood T cell repertoires in COVID-19. In the authors' workflow: Nucleated cell counts were estimated from reference gene primer amplification. TCRdb keeps only in-frame clones here, not all; method: immunoSEQ multiplex PCR. D and trimming were read from the DNA, whereas the V and J calls and clone size are those reported in that table. The sample has around 50,000 clones; roughly 90% are singletons. Germline assignment: CDR1 LNHDA and CDR2 SQIVND (reference sequence). V lost 4 bases and J lost 3; bases outside the gene matches: 11. The CDR3 is 16 residues long.

The sample comprised peripheral blood. The chain recombines TRBV19 with TRBJ2-7, with TRBD2 matching over 8 bases. This sequence was found in a human donor in a cohort sampled during active COVID-19. DNA for the CDR3: TGTGCCAGTAGTACGCGGGTGAGCGGGGGCCTCTACGAGCAGTACTTC. It codes for CASSTRVSGGLYEQYF. Using reference TRBV19 and TRBJ2-7 for the parts outside the CDR3, the full variable domain is DGGITQSPKYLFRKEGQNVTLSCEQNLNHDAMYWYRQDPGQGLRLIYYSQIVNDFQKGDIAEGYSVSREKKESFPLTVTSAQKNPTAFYLCASSTRVSGGLYEQYFGPGTRLTVT.